A single sample gave rise to the 18 T cell receptor beta chains below, sequenced in a study of blood T cell repertoires in COVID-19. The data were produced by immunoSEQ multiplex PCR, yet TCRdb's version contains in-frame clones alone and is incomplete. This sample carries roughly 330,000 clones, 70% to 90% of them seen once, and the ten largest clones take approximately 5.4%. What was sequenced was PBMCs or T cells enriched from blood (not recorded which). These receptors came from a woman in her 30s who had recovered from COVID-19.

The chain has TRBV5-1 and TRBJ1-5; TRBD1 aligns across 10 bases. CDR1 and CDR2 (germline): SGHRS, YFSETQ. The CDR3 is 14 amino acids. V lost 4 bases, J lost 7 bases, and 5 bases stayed unmatched. CDR3: CASSQGQGDQPQHF. Here the CDR3 DNA reads TGCGCCAGCAGCCAAGGACAGGGGGACCAGCCCCAGCATTTT.

This sequence joins TRBV3-1 (or the pseudogene TRBV3-2) and TRBJ2-7, with D tentatively TRBD1 (6 bases). Trimming cost V 0 bases and J 0 bases, with 15 bases left between them. Germline-derived CDR1 and CDR2 are LGHDT and YNNKEL (reference sequence). This CDR3 has 17 residues. The CDR3 loop reads CASSQDLFVTGSYEQYF. The CDR3 DNA reads as TGTGCCAGCAGCCAAGACCTCTTCGTGACAGGCTCCTACGAGCAGTACTTC.

This chain uses TRBV19 with TRBJ1-2; 8 bases match TRBD1. The CDR3 has 16 residues. Germline V gives CDR1 LNHDA, CDR2 SQIVND (reference sequence). J was trimmed by 1 base and V by 5 bases; bases with no gene match: 9. The CDR3 region has the DNA TGTGCCAGTAGTGCCAAAGACAGGGGCCTTAACTATGGCTACACCTTC. Protein sequence: CASSAKDRGLNYGYTF. The full variable domain, with the rest looked up from reference TRBV19 and TRBJ1-2, is DGGITQSPKYLFRKEGQNVTLSCEQNLNHDAMYWYRQDPGQGLRLIYYSQIVNDFQKGDIAEGYSVSREKKESFPLTVTSAQKNPTAFYLCASSAKDRGLNYGYTFGSGTRLTVV.

The chain uses TRBV12-5 and TRBJ1-1, with no clear D. V gave up 1 base and J gave up 5 bases, with 5 bases separating them. The germline gives CDR1 LGHNT, CDR2 FRNRAP. The CDR3 loop spans 12 amino acids. The CDR3 protein is CASGLGVTEAFF. The CDR3 coding sequence is TGTGCTAGTGGTTTGGGCGTGACTGAAGCTTTCTTT. The entire variable domain, with the rest obtained from reference TRBV12-5 and TRBJ1-1, is as follows: DARVTQTPRHKVTEMGQEVTMRCQPILGHNTVFWYRQTMMQGLELLAYFRNRAPLDDSGMPKDRFSAEMPDATLATLKIQPSEPRDSAVYFCASGLGVTEAFFGQGTRLTVV.

This clone was detected a few times. The chain uses TRBV7-2 and TRBJ1-5; D gene unclear. V was cut by 5 bases and J by 0 bases, with 11 bases left in between. This CDR3 has 15 amino acids. In germline, CDR1 is SGHTA, CDR2 FQGNSA. The CDR3 DNA reads as TGTGCCAGCAGCCAGGCCGGGAATAGCAATCAGCCCCAGCATTTT. Translation gives CASSQAGNSNQPQHF.

The chain carries TRBV30 and TRBJ1-1; perhaps TRBD1 as D (5 bases). V dropped 1 base and J dropped 5 bases, with 17 bases sitting between them. Per germline, CDR1 GTSNPN and CDR2 SVGIG (reference sequence). This CDR3 is 15 amino acids long. This chain's CDR3 is CAWSARFGTMTEAFF. The CDR3 bases are TGTGCCTGGAGTGCCAGATTTGGGACTATGACTGAAGCTTTCTTT.

CDR3 sequence reads: CAWSVGQGEQYF. CDR3 bases: TGTGCCTGGAGTGTTGGACAGGGTGAGCAGTACTTC. The genes are TRBV30 and TRBJ2-7; 8 bases map to TRBD1. This CDR3 comprises 12 residues. The V gene's germline CDR1 is GTSNPN and CDR2 SVGIG (reference sequence). The J segment lost 7 bases and the V segment lost 0 bases, leaving 2 bases of the junction unmatched.

J is TRBJ2-7 and V is TRBV30; 7 bases match TRBD1. The length of the CDR3 is 15 residues. Germline V lookup: CDR1 GTSNPN, CDR2 SVGIG (reference sequence). The V gene end was trimmed by 0 bases and the J gene end by 4 bases; junction bases not matched to a gene: 9. The CDR3: CAWSVPGNRGYEQYF. CDR3 DNA: TGTGCCTGGAGTGTACCGGGAAACAGGGGATACGAGCAGTACTTC.

The chain uses TRBV11-2 and TRBJ1-2; D perhaps matches TRBD1 (6 bases). The germline CDR1 and CDR2 sequences are SGHAT and FQNNGV. Trimming shortened V by 5 bases and J by 1 base, and 17 bases separated the two germline ends. The CDR3 runs 16 residues. The DNA for the CDR3 is TGTGCCAGCAGCAAGATCACAGGGTTGGGTAACTATGGCTACACCTTC. It codes for CASSKITGLGNYGYTF.

This chain connects TRBV27 to TRBJ1-1; possibly TRBD1 for D (5 bases). Trimming removed 3 bases from V and 1 base from J, with 9 bases in between. Germline V gives CDR1 MNHEY, CDR2 SMNVEV (reference sequence). The CDR3 loop spans 14 amino acids. DNA for the CDR3: TGTGCCAGCAGTTTGGGGCGCCGGAACACTGAAGCTTTCTTT. Amino acid sequence: CASSLGRRNTEAFF.

The chain combines TRBV5-1 with TRBJ2-7, with 9 bases identical to TRBD2. Looked up from germline, CDR1 is SGHRS and CDR2 is YFSETQ. V was clipped by 1 base and J by 3 bases; unmatched bases: 5. This CDR3 is 15 amino acids long. CDR3 DNA: TGCGCCAGCAGCTTGAGGCTAGCGGGGAACTACGAGCAGTACTTC. Translating it yields CASSLRLAGNYEQYF.

V gene TRBV19 combines with J gene TRBJ2-5, with TRBD1 matching 8 bases. This CDR3 region has 16 residues. Germline V gene lookup returns CDR1 LNHDA and CDR2 SQIVND (reference sequence). V was pared by 1 base and J by 1 base, with 5 bases of the junction left unmatched. CDR3 sequence (DNA): TGTGCCAGTAGTATAGTCCAGGGGGCGCGCCAAGAGACCCAGTACTTC. Residues: CASSIVQGARQETQYF.

This clone was picked up one time. CDR3 protein: CARPEDRVDTEAFF. The DNA of the CDR3 is TGTGCCAGACCTGAGGACAGGGTGGACACTGAAGCTTTCTTT. The V gene is TRBV19, the J gene TRBJ1-1; TRBD1 agrees at 8 bases. Germline lookup yields CDR1 LNHDA and CDR2 SQIVND (reference sequence). The CDR3 extends over 14 amino acids. The trim removed 9 bases at V and 3 bases at J, leaving 9 bases unmatched.

The chain carries TRBV5-1 and TRBJ1-3; TRBD1 matches 9 bases. The CDR3 has 18 amino acids. V lost 1 base to trimming and J lost 0 bases; unmatched junction nucleotides: 8. Germline V CDR1 and CDR2: SGHRS, YFSETQ. In DNA form, the CDR3 reads TGCGCCAGCAGCTTGACAGGGGGCCCTCCAAGCTCTGGAAACACCATATATTTT. Translating gives CASSLTGGPPSSGNTIYF.

V usage is TRBV11-1 and J usage is TRBJ1-5, with no clear D. The CDR3 has 13 amino acids. Between the trimmed V and J ends, which lost 2 bases and 4 bases, there was a span of 6 bases. CDR1 is SGHAT, CDR2 FQDESV, per germline (reference sequence). The CDR3 bases are TGTGCCAGCAGCTTACGGGGAAATCAGCCCCAGCATTTT. This encodes CASSLRGNQPQHF.

The rearrangement links TRBV28 to TRBJ2-3; 9 nucleotides match TRBD2. There are 15 residues in the CDR3. V lost 7 bases to trimming and J lost 0 bases; unmatched junction nucleotides: 5. The V gene's germline CDR1 is MDHEN and CDR2 SYDVKM. The CDR3 sequence is CASTTSGYSTDTQYF. The CDR3 DNA follows: TGTGCCAGCACTACTAGCGGGTACAGCACAGATACGCAGTATTTT.

Only one count was recorded for this clone. The chain has TRBV9 and TRBJ2-7; possible D gene TRBD1, 5 bases. CDR1 is SGDLS, CDR2 YYNGEE, per germline. CDR3 length: 14 residues. V lost 0 bases and J 7 bases, leaving 14 bases between the germline ends. The CDR3 reads CASSVDTGGWEQYF. The CDR3 nucleotides are TGTGCCAGCAGCGTAGACACAGGCGGCTGGGAGCAGTACTTC.

This chain links TRBV6-4 with TRBJ2-3, with TRBD1 matching over 7 bases. V was pared by 6 bases and J by 2 bases, with 5 bases of the junction left unmatched. There are 14 residues in the CDR3. CDR1 MRHNA and CDR2 SNTAGT come from the germline V gene. CDR3 region: CASSRDSNTDTQYF. In nucleotides, the CDR3 is TGTGCCAGCAGCCGGGACAGCAACACAGATACGCAGTATTTT.